One and the same sample provided the 27 T cell receptor beta chains below, sequenced in a study of preoperative IRX-2 immunotherapy in early breast cancer. Measured with immunoSEQ multiplex PCR; TCRdb has only the in-frame clones, and not every one. Of 30,000 to 35,000 clones in the sample, 90% to 95% were seen once. Treatment reported: preoperative locoregional IRX-2 cytokine immunotherapy. Sampling was performed from a patient treated with IRX-2 immunotherapy. These receptors came from a human donor with breast cancer.

The genes are TRBV27 and TRBJ2-2; 15 bases agree with TRBD2. The junction had 13 bases not matched to a gene; V was cut back by 5 bases and J by 6 bases. CDR1 MNHEY and CDR2 SMNVEV come from the germline V gene (reference sequence). The CDR3 has 19 residues. The DNA for the CDR3 is TGTGCCAGCAGTCCCCAAGGACTAGCGGGAGGGCTCCGATCCGGGGAGCTGTTTTTT. Protein: CASSPQGLAGGLRSGELFF.

This chain uses TRBV18 with TRBJ2-7; D is perhaps TRBD1 (7 bases). This CDR3 has 14 residues. The V gene's germline CDR1 is KGHSH and CDR2 LQKENI. V was cut by 2 bases and J by 3 bases, with 11 bases left in between. The CDR3, as DNA: TGTGCCAGCTCACCAAGGAGGGACAGCTACGAGCAGTACTTC. It specifies CASSPRRDSYEQYF.

This chain joins TRBV9 and TRBJ1-5; 10 bases line up with TRBD1. V gave up 0 bases and J gave up 3 bases; unmatched junction bases: 0. This CDR3 spans 15 amino acids. The germline V gene encodes CDR1 SGDLS and CDR2 YYNGEE. The CDR3 DNA reads as TGTGCCAGCAGCGTAGGACAGGGGGCCAATCAGCCCCAGCATTTT. Its translation: CASSVGQGANQPQHF. Full variable domain (rest looked up from reference TRBV9 and TRBJ1-5): DSGVTQTPKHLITATGQRVTLRCSPRSGDLSVYWYQQSLDQGLQFLIQYYNGEERAKGNILERFSAQQFPDLHSELNLSSLELGDSALYFCASSVGQGANQPQHFGDGTRLSIL.

In DNA, the CDR3 is TGTGCCAGCAGCCCGGTTCTAAGCAATCAGCCCCAGCATTTT. Encoded protein: CASSPVLSNQPQHF. V usage is TRBV7-9 and J usage is TRBJ1-5, with D unresolved. Germline V gene data show CDR1 as SEHNR and CDR2 as FQNEAQ (reference sequence). This CDR3 contains 14 residues. V dropped 5 bases and J dropped 1 base, with 9 bases sitting between them. Filled out from reference TRBV7-9 and TRBJ1-5, the complete variable domain reads DTGVSQNPRHKITKRGQNVTFRCDPISEHNRLYWYRQTLGQGPEFLTYFQNEAQLEKSRLLSDRFSAERPKGSFSTLEIQRTEQGDSAMYLCASSPVLSNQPQHFGDGTRLSIL.

This sequence joins TRBV19 and TRBJ2-2; tentative D call: TRBD1 (5 bases). Trimming cost V 2 bases and J 4 bases, with 5 bases left between them. Germline V gives CDR1 LNHDA, CDR2 SQIVND (reference sequence). This CDR3 contains 13 residues. The CDR3 DNA reads as TGTGCCAGTAGTATAAGGGGCACCGGGGAGCTGTTTTTT. It translates to CASSIRGTGELFF. The full variable domain, with the rest looked up from reference TRBV19 and TRBJ2-2, is DGGITQSPKYLFRKEGQNVTLSCEQNLNHDAMYWYRQDPGQGLRLIYYSQIVNDFQKGDIAEGYSVSREKKESFPLTVTSAQKNPTAFYLCASSIRGTGELFFGEGSRLTVL.

This clone was seen just once. The V and J genes are TRBV10-2 and TRBJ2-3, with TRBD2 matching 7 bases. This CDR3 is 15 amino acids long. Trimming took 7 bases from V and 4 from J; bases not matched to a gene: 11. Per the germline V gene, CDR1 is WSHSY and CDR2 is SAAADI. The CDR3 loop reads CASTPTSSVADTQYF. The CDR3 nucleotides read TGCGCCAGCACCCCGACTAGCTCGGTGGCAGATACGCAGTATTTT.

This clone showed up just once. CDR3 loop: CASRAGRSYEQYF. CDR3 in DNA: TGTGCCAGTAGAGCGGGGCGATCCTACGAGCAGTACTTC. The rearrangement links TRBV19 to TRBJ2-7; 7 positions match TRBD2. Germline CDR1 reads LNHDA; CDR2 reads SQIVND (reference sequence). This CDR3 is built from 13 residues. V dropped 6 bases and J dropped 1; count of bases not matched to a gene: 3. Combining the CDR3 with reference TRBV19 and TRBJ2-7 gives the whole variable domain DGGITQSPKYLFRKEGQNVTLSCEQNLNHDAMYWYRQDPGQGLRLIYYSQIVNDFQKGDIAEGYSVSREKKESFPLTVTSAQKNPTAFYLCASRAGRSYEQYFGPGTRLTVT.

This chain joins TRBV4-2 and TRBJ1-5; no definite D call. The CDR3 spans 17 residues. Trimming cost V 4 bases and J 1 base, with 17 bases left between them. CDR1 is LGHNA, CDR2 YNFKEQ, per germline. The CDR3 DNA reads TGTGCCAGCAGCCCCCTTCCGGGCAGGTTGAGCAATCAGCCCCAGCATTTT. Protein: CASSPLPGRLSNQPQHF.

The chain is built from TRBV6-4 and TRBJ2-3; 14 bases match TRBD2. Trimming took 10 bases from V and 4 from J; bases not matched to a gene: 7. This CDR3 is built from 15 residues. Germline V gene data show CDR1 as MRHNA and CDR2 as SNTAGT. DNA of the CDR3: TGTGCCACCCGACTAGCGGGGGGGTCCCCAGATACGCAGTATTTT. This sequence encodes CATRLAGGSPDTQYF.

V is TRBV5-1 and J is TRBJ1-1; TRBD1 agrees at 7 bases. The junction had 3 bases not matched to a gene; V was cut back by 2 bases and J by 2 bases. The V gene's germline CDR1 is SGHRS and CDR2 YFSETQ. The CDR3 totals 14 residues. CDR3 protein: CASSFGTVNTEAFF. CDR3 nucleotide sequence: TGCGCCAGCAGCTTCGGGACAGTTAACACTGAAGCTTTCTTT.

The chain combines TRBV7-8 with TRBJ2-1; 10 bases match TRBD2. V was pared by 5 bases and J by 7 bases, with 14 bases of the junction left unmatched. The CDR3 has 17 residues. Looked up from germline, CDR1 is SGHVS and CDR2 is FQNEAQ. The CDR3 loop is CASSHSYLAGERNEQFF. For the CDR3, the DNA is TGTGCCAGCAGCCACTCCTACCTAGCGGGGGAGAGGAATGAGCAGTTCTTC.

The chain employs TRBV29-1 and TRBJ1-2; 9 bases agree with TRBD1. CDR3 length equals 12 residues. Germline V gives CDR1 SQVTM, CDR2 ANQGSEA. With V trimmed by 3 bases and J by 7 bases, 3 bases remained unmatched. The DNA for the CDR3 is TGCAGCGTTGACAGACAGGGGGGTGGCTACACCTTC. Its protein is CSVDRQGGGYTF.

Written as DNA, the CDR3 is TGTGCCAGCTTAAGCCAATTGGTAGCGGGGGGAAGCACAGATACGCAGTATTTT. This sequence encodes CASLSQLVAGGSTDTQYF. The chain recombines TRBV2 with TRBJ2-3; 10 nucleotides align to TRBD2. This CDR3 is 18 amino acids long. Germline CDR1 and CDR2: SNHLY and FYNNEI. V lost 8 bases and J lost 0; bases outside the gene matches: 14.

V usage is TRBV7-9 and J usage is TRBJ1-1, with no clear D. The CDR3 is made up of 12 amino acids. Deletions cut 6 bases from V and 0 bases from J, with 5 bases between. Germline assignment: CDR1 SEHNR and CDR2 FQNEAQ (reference sequence). The CDR3 nucleotides are TGTGCCAGCAGTGAAATGAACACTGAAGCTTTCTTT. Its protein is CASSEMNTEAFF.

The chain uses TRBV15 and TRBJ2-1; TRBD2 aligns across 7 bases. V trimming: 2 bases; J trimming: 0 bases; junction bases outside the gene matches: 7. The CDR3 runs 17 residues. Germline V lookup: CDR1 LNHNV, CDR2 YYDKDF (reference sequence). The CDR3 coding sequence is TGTGCCACCAGCAGACGTCGCGGGAGAGGCTCCTACAATGAGCAGTTCTTC. Translated, it gives CATSRRRGRGSYNEQFF.

In its sample, this clone was seen once. This chain uses TRBV30 with TRBJ2-6; D tentatively fits TRBD1 or TRBD2 (5 bases each). Between the trimmed V and J ends, which lost 7 bases and 0 bases, there was a span of 13 bases. The germline CDR1 and CDR2 sequences are GTSNPN and SVGIG (reference sequence). The CDR3 covers 15 residues. The CDR3 region has the DNA TGTGCCTCCACCCGGGACGTCTCTGGGGCCAACGTCCTGACTTTC. It encodes CASTRDVSGANVLTF.

This chain links TRBV4-3 with TRBJ1-2, with D possibly being TRBD1 (6 bases). The CDR3 consists of 16 residues. V was clipped by 1 base and J by 2 bases, with 14 bases between them. The germline CDR1 and CDR2 sequences are LGHNA and YSLEER. CDR3 amino acids: CASSQATGRGNYGYTF. For the CDR3, the DNA is TGCGCCAGCAGCCAAGCGACAGGCCGAGGGAACTATGGCTACACCTTC.

The J gene is TRBJ1-1, the V gene TRBV25-1; 8 positions match TRBD1. This CDR3 has 14 amino acids. The junction had 8 bases not matched to a gene; V was cut back by 8 bases and J by 3 bases. Germline V CDR1 and CDR2: MGHDK, SYGVNS. CDR3 nucleotides: TGTGCCAGCGCTGGACTACAGGGGGACACTGAAGCTTTCTTT. It is translated as CASAGLQGDTEAFF.

V gene TRBV18 combines with J gene TRBJ1-5; 10 positions agree with TRBD1. The CDR3 has 13 amino acids. From germline, CDR1 is KGHSH and CDR2 LQKENI. J gave up 11 bases and V 3 bases, and 4 bases lay outside the gene matches. The CDR3: CASSPGTGEAQHF. The DNA for the CDR3 is TGTGCCAGCTCACCGGGGACAGGGGAAGCCCAGCATTTT.

This clone occurred once. The chain uses TRBV28 and TRBJ2-5; 7 nucleotides line up with TRBD2. CDR3 length equals 15 residues. The V gene end was trimmed by 6 bases and the J gene end by 3 bases; junction bases not matched to a gene: 10. Germline CDR1 is MDHEN and CDR2 is SYDVKM. The CDR3 spells CASSREPSGEETQYF. CDR3 nucleotide sequence: TGTGCCAGCAGCCGGGAACCTAGCGGAGAAGAGACCCAGTACTTC.

The chain recombines TRBV7-3 with TRBJ2-2, with 9 bases aligning to TRBD1. After removal of 5 bases from V and 4 bases from J, the junction contained 2 bases not matched to a gene. The CDR3 consists of 14 residues. CDR1 is SGHTA and CDR2 is FQGTGA in the germline V gene. The CDR3 region has the DNA TGTGCCAGCAGCGTACAGGGGGCCACCGGGGAGCTGTTTTTT. Amino acids: CASSVQGATGELFF.

The CDR3 here is CASSLQETQYF. The CDR3 DNA sequence: TGTGCCAGCAGCTTACAAGAGACCCAGTACTTC. The chain recombines TRBV14 with TRBJ2-5; D not resolved. This CDR3 has 11 residues. Deletions cut 5 bases from V and 2 bases from J, with 3 bases between. Germline CDR1 and CDR2: SGHDN and FVKESK.

The genes are TRBV5-1 and TRBJ1-1; no reliable D call. The CDR3 runs 13 residues. Trimming took 1 base from V and 0 from J, leaving 4 bases between them. Germline V gene sequence: CDR1 SGHRS, CDR2 YFSETQ. The CDR3 DNA reads TGCGCCAGCAGCTTGTCCTTGAACACTGAAGCTTTCTTT. Protein: CASSLSLNTEAFF.

V is TRBV7-3 and J is TRBJ2-7, with unresolved D. The CDR3 runs to 13 residues. Per the germline V gene, CDR1 is SGHTA and CDR2 is FQGTGA. Trimming left V 2 bases short and J 1 base short, with 6 bases between. CDR3 in amino acids: CASSLDRSYEQYF. DNA for the CDR3: TGTGCCAGCAGCTTAGACCGTTCCTACGAGCAGTACTTC.

This chain links TRBV5-1 with TRBJ2-2, with 13 bases matching TRBD2. This CDR3 spans 17 amino acids. The J segment lost 2 bases and the V segment lost 6 bases, leaving 7 bases of the junction unmatched. Germline V lookup: CDR1 SGHRS, CDR2 YFSETQ. The chain's CDR3 is CASTTWGLAGNTGELFF. The CDR3 DNA follows: TGCGCCAGCACAACCTGGGGACTAGCGGGAAACACCGGGGAGCTGTTTTTT.

The chain's CDR3 is CASSEGGISTTDTQYF. CDR3 in DNA: TGTGCCAGCAGCGAGGGGGGAATTAGTACGACAGATACGCAGTATTTT. The chain is built from TRBV9 and TRBJ2-3; D might be TRBD1 or TRBD2, each matching 6 bases. Trimming shortened V by 3 bases and J by 3 bases, and 17 bases separated the two germline ends. The CDR3 sequence is 16 residues long. Germline values: CDR1 SGDLS, CDR2 YYNGEE. The complete variable domain, with remaining parts taken from reference TRBV9 and TRBJ2-3, reads DSGVTQTPKHLITATGQRVTLRCSPRSGDLSVYWYQQSLDQGLQFLIQYYNGEERAKGNILERFSAQQFPDLHSELNLSSLELGDSALYFCASSEGGISTTDTQYFGPGTRLTVL.

This clone has only a few counts. J is TRBJ1-1 and V is TRBV7-9, with 7 nucleotides matching TRBD1. The CDR3 extends over 15 amino acids. CDR1 is SEHNR and CDR2 is FQNEAQ in the germline V gene (reference sequence). V was clipped by 4 bases and J by 2 bases; unmatched bases: 7. CDR3 nucleotide sequence: TGTGCCAGCAGCTCAAGACAGGGTAGAAACACTGAAGCTTTCTTT. As protein: CASSSRQGRNTEAFF.